The subject of this entry is one T cell receptor beta chain. The sample originates from a study of blood T cell repertoires in COVID-19. Participants spanned ages about 18 to 95 years and resided in 20 to 25 US areas. Two negative PCRs, clearance, or symptom resolution had been documented for recovered Cohort 3 donors. As originally analysed: Researchers report that nucleated cell counts were estimated from reference gene primer amplification. TCRdb's copy holds only in-frame clones and misses some; the assay was immunoSEQ multiplex PCR. Clone size and the V and J calls come from that table; the DNA yielded D and trimming. Here the sample spans approximately 300,000 clones, approximately 90% being singletons. CDR3 length: 14 amino acids. V was clipped by 0 bases and J by 9 bases, with 13 bases between them. The germline gives CDR1 SGDLS, CDR2 YYNGEE.

The chain is built from TRBV9 and TRBJ1-5; D is perhaps TRBD1 (5 bases). The sequenced material came from PBMCs or T cells enriched from blood (not recorded which). The TCR comes from a woman younger than 45 who had recovered from COVID-19. The CDR3 loop reads CASSVGSSGGPQHF. The CDR3 bases are TGTGCCAGCAGCGTAGGGTCTTCCGGGGGGCCCCAGCATTTT.